Below, 32 T cell receptor beta chains from the same sample are listed, as sequenced in a study of shared clonotypes between healthy human individuals. Assay used: immunoSEQ multiplex PCR; TCRdb lists only in-frame clones, some missing. The table has over 2 million clones, roughly 94% seen once. Naive CD8 isolation took CD45RO-negative cells positively selected for CCR7 and excluded terminally differentiated effector memory CD45RA+ cells. Input material: naive CD8+ T cells sorted from blood. The receptor source for this set is a man aged 18-30 years in good health.

This clone has just one count. CDR3 nucleotides: TGTGCCAGCAATATCGACAGGGTTGGTGAGCAGTACTTC. Translation: CASNIDRVGEQYF. V is TRBV2 and J is TRBJ2-7; 7 nucleotides agree with TRBD1. The CDR3 length is 13 residues. V dropped 7 bases and J dropped 7; count of bases not matched to a gene: 10. From germline, CDR1 is SNHLY and CDR2 FYNNEI.

The chain has TRBV30 and TRBJ1-2; D is unresolved. V was clipped by 1 base and J by 0 bases, with 6 bases between them. Germline-derived CDR1 and CDR2 are GTSNPN and SVGIG (reference sequence). This CDR3 has 13 amino acids. The CDR3 region is CAWSDGSNYGYTF. The CDR3 DNA reads TGTGCCTGGAGTGATGGTTCTAACTATGGCTACACCTTC.

The gene calls are TRBV30 and TRBJ1-5; no clear D gene. The CDR3 totals 12 residues. Germline V lookup: CDR1 GTSNPN, CDR2 SVGIG (reference sequence). V was cut by 1 base and J by 3 bases, with 4 bases left in between. The CDR3 region has the DNA TGTGCCTGGAGTGGCACCAATCAGCCCCAGCATTTT. Its translation is CAWSGTNQPQHF.

The V call is TRBV2, the J call TRBJ1-1; D is uncertain. CDR1 is SNHLY, CDR2 FYNNEI, per germline. This CDR3 comprises 14 residues. V shed 4 bases and J shed 1 base, with 10 bases lying between them. CDR3 sequence (DNA): TGTGCCAGCAGTGGGTACGGCGAGAACACTGAAGCTTTCTTT. Amino acid sequence: CASSGYGENTEAFF. The full variable domain, rest sourced from reference TRBV2 and TRBJ1-1, is EPEVTQTPSHQVTQMGQEVILRCVPISNHLYFYWYRQILGQKVEFLVSFYNNEISEKSEIFDDQFSVERPDGSNFTLKIRSTKLEDSAMYFCASSGYGENTEAFFGQGTRLTVV.

This clone was counted once. This chain links TRBV6-6 with TRBJ2-2; D unclear. Trimming pared 10 bases from V and 0 bases from J, leaving 6 bases between. Germline V gene lookup returns CDR1 MNHNY and CDR2 SVGAGI (reference sequence). CDR3 size: 12 residues. CDR3 loop: CATEANTGELFF. CDR3 coding DNA: TGTGCCACCGAGGCGAACACCGGGGAGCTGTTTTTT.

This clone was picked up one time. The V and J genes are TRBV9 and TRBJ2-7; D not certain. Germline CDR1 reads SGDLS; CDR2 reads YYNGEE. The CDR3 spans 17 residues. V was shortened by 4 bases and J by 3 bases, with 23 bases between the two germline ends. The CDR3 sequence is CASSPEDLVLNLYEQYF. CDR3 DNA sequence: TGTGCCAGCAGCCCAGAGGATCTAGTCCTCAATCTCTACGAGCAGTACTTC. The full variable domain, with the rest looked up from reference TRBV9 and TRBJ2-7, is DSGVTQTPKHLITATGQRVTLRCSPRSGDLSVYWYQQSLDQGLQFLIQYYNGEERAKGNILERFSAQQFPDLHSELNLSSLELGDSALYFCASSPEDLVLNLYEQYFGPGTRLTVT.

The V call is TRBV10-2, the J call TRBJ1-4; possible D gene TRBD1, 6 bases. Trimming cost V 2 bases and J 8 bases, with 15 bases left between them. The CDR3 is 15 residues long. Germline V CDR1 and CDR2: WSHSY, SAAADI. The DNA of the CDR3 is TGCGCCAGCAGTGAGCCGGACAGCCTGGGAGAAAAACTGTTTTTT. This encodes CASSEPDSLGEKLFF.

Notes on this clone: Additional DNA sequences in this sample encode the identical CDR3. The rearrangement uses TRBV7-9 and TRBJ2-3, with D unclear. V was pared by 3 bases and J by 1 base, with 2 bases between. The CDR3 contains 12 residues. Germline V CDR1 and CDR2: SEHNR, FQNEAQ (reference sequence). CDR3 residues: CASSFRTDTQYF. CDR3 nucleotide sequence: TGTGCCAGCAGCTTCCGCACAGATACGCAGTATTTT.

The V call is TRBV7-3, the J call TRBJ2-3; perhaps TRBD2 as D (6 bases). Germline V gives CDR1 SGHTA, CDR2 FQGTGA. The CDR3 runs to 15 residues. V lost 3 bases, J lost 4 bases, and 14 bases lay in between. The CDR3 loop is CASSFTTSSSDTQYF. CDR3 DNA sequence: TGTGCCAGCAGCTTCACGACTAGTAGTTCAGATACGCAGTATTTT. Variable domain in full (rest from reference TRBV7-3 and TRBJ2-3): GAGVSQTPSNKVTEKGKYVELRCDPISGHTALYWYRQSLGQGPEFLIYFQGTGAADDSGLPNDRFFAVRPEGSVSTLKIQRTERGDSAVYLCASSFTTSSSDTQYFGPGTRLTVL.

The chain links TRBV7-9 to TRBJ1-1; D is unresolved. Germline V gene lookup returns CDR1 SEHNR and CDR2 FQNEAQ (reference sequence). The V end was cut by 5 bases, the J end by 10 bases, with 14 bases between. The CDR3 covers 12 residues. Here the CDR3 reads CASSPGEGTAFF. In nucleotides, the CDR3 is TGTGCCAGCAGCCCCGGGGAGGGAACAGCTTTCTTT.

The chain uses TRBV9 and TRBJ1-2; no firm D call. Trimming pared 2 bases from V and 3 bases from J, leaving 14 bases between. The CDR3 has 15 residues. Germline CDR1 and CDR2: SGDLS and YYNGEE. The CDR3 sequence: CASSVSAVPDYGYTF. CDR3 sequence (DNA): TGTGCCAGCAGCGTCTCCGCAGTCCCCGACTATGGCTACACCTTC.

The chain joins TRBV11-2 to TRBJ2-7; the match to TRBD2 covers 15 bases. V lost 7 bases and J lost 7; bases outside the gene matches: 2. This CDR3 has 13 residues. Looked up from germline, CDR1 is SGHAT and CDR2 is FQNNGV. This CDR3 is CASTGLAGGEQYF. Here the CDR3 DNA reads TGTGCCAGCACCGGACTAGCGGGGGGGGAGCAGTACTTC.

This sequence joins TRBV27 and TRBJ2-3, with D perhaps TRBD1 (6 bases). Germline CDR1 and CDR2: MNHEY and SMNVEV (reference sequence). This CDR3 region has 17 residues. Deletions cut 5 bases from V and 4 bases from J, with 22 bases between. CDR3 DNA: TGTGCCAGCAGTCCCCGGGACATTTTATTTGGGTCAGATACGCAGTATTTT. Translation: CASSPRDILFGSDTQYF.

This clone was seen once. The CDR3 DNA is TGTGCCAGCAGCCAAGGAAGTAGCATGGCTGAGCAGTTCTTC. Its protein product is CASSQGSSMAEQFF. The chain is built from TRBV14 and TRBJ2-1; D unresolved. Germline V gene data show CDR1 as SGHDN and CDR2 as FVKESK. The CDR3 consists of 14 residues. V dropped 1 base and J dropped 9 bases, with 13 bases sitting between them.

The chain joins TRBV4-1 to TRBJ2-7; 10 bases line up with TRBD2. J lost 3 bases, V lost 6 bases, and 5 bases had no gene match. CDR3 size: 14 residues. Germline values: CDR1 MGHRA, CDR2 YSYEKL. The CDR3, as DNA: TGCGCCAGCAGGGAACGGACTAGCGGCTACGAGCAGTACTTC. This encodes CASRERTSGYEQYF.

The chain combines TRBV6-1 with TRBJ2-7; D is possibly TRBD1 (6 bases). CDR1 is MNHNS and CDR2 is SASEGT in the germline V gene. Trimming left V 1 base short and J 6 bases short, with 7 bases between. This CDR3 spans 12 amino acids. This CDR3 reads CASSEDRVEQYF. CDR3 sequence (DNA): TGTGCCAGCAGTGAAGACAGGGTCGAGCAGTACTTC.

This clone was detected once. The chain uses TRBV5-4 and TRBJ2-1; 12 nucleotides align to TRBD2. CDR1 and CDR2 (germline): SGHNT, YYREEE (reference sequence). The CDR3 length is 15 residues. V shed 2 bases, J shed 8 bases, and the junction held 5 bases outside the gene matches. The CDR3: CASSFLAGGPDEQFF. CDR3 nucleotide sequence: TGTGCCAGCAGCTTTCTAGCGGGGGGGCCGGATGAGCAGTTCTTC.

The rearrangement links TRBV5-6 to TRBJ2-7; D is possibly TRBD1 or TRBD2 (5 bases each). Germline V lookup: CDR1 SGHDT, CDR2 YYEEEE. The CDR3 extends over 12 amino acids. V lost 4 bases, J lost 9 bases, and 14 bases lay in between. The DNA of the CDR3 is TGTGCCAGCAGCGAAAACGATGGGGGGCAGTACTTC. Translated, it gives CASSENDGGQYF. Filled out from reference TRBV5-6 and TRBJ2-7, the complete variable domain reads DAGVTQSPTHLIKTRGQQVTLRCSPKSGHDTVSWYQQALGQGPQFIFQYYEEEERQRGNFPDRFSGHQFPNYSSELNVNALLLGDSALYLCASSENDGGQYFGPGTRLTVT.

The V and J genes are TRBV4-1 and TRBJ1-4, with D maybe TRBD1 (5 bases). CDR3 length: 15 amino acids. Between the trimmed V and J ends, which lost 1 base and 4 bases, there was a span of 10 bases. From germline, CDR1 is MGHRA and CDR2 YSYEKL. The CDR3 loop reads CASSQGTQGNEKLFF. The CDR3 nucleotides are TGCGCCAGCAGCCAAGGCACGCAGGGTAATGAAAAACTGTTTTTT.

The chain couples TRBV20-1 to TRBJ2-1; D is perhaps TRBD1 (6 bases). The CDR3 is 11 amino acids. CDR1 is DFQATT, CDR2 SNEGSKA, per germline (reference sequence). Trimming pared 5 bases from V and 7 bases from J, leaving 9 bases between. CDR3 coding DNA: TGCAGTGCTCCCCAGGGGAATGAGCAGTTCTTC. Translation: CSAPQGNEQFF.

The chain employs TRBV27 and TRBJ1-2; 7 positions match TRBD1. Germline values: CDR1 MNHEY, CDR2 SMNVEV (reference sequence). With 2 bases clipped from V and 6 bases from J, the junction kept 6 bases outside the gene matches. There are 14 residues in the CDR3. CDR3 DNA sequence: TGTGCCAGCAGTTTAGTACAGGGGAGCGATGGCTACACCTTC. Encoded protein: CASSLVQGSDGYTF.

This chain joins TRBV5-4 and TRBJ1-5; 8 positions agree with TRBD1. With 0 bases clipped from V and 6 bases from J, the junction kept 5 bases outside the gene matches. Germline CDR1 SGHNT, CDR2 YYREEE (reference sequence). CDR3 length: 15 residues. CDR3 nucleotide sequence: TGTGCCAGCAGCTTGGGGACAGGGTCAGGTCAGCCCCAGCATTTT. Its protein is CASSLGTGSGQPQHF.

V gene TRBV11-1 combines with J gene TRBJ2-7; D gene unclear. The CDR3 contains 15 residues. Germline V gene sequence: CDR1 SGHAT, CDR2 FQDESV (reference sequence). The ends were cut back, 2 bases at V and 2 bases at J, with 13 bases in the middle. In DNA, the CDR3 is TGTGCCAGCAGCTTAACGCCAGCCCTTACCTACGAGCAGTACTTC. This sequence encodes CASSLTPALTYEQYF. The whole variable domain, filled in from reference TRBV11-1 and TRBJ2-7, reads EAEVAQSPRYKITEKSQAVAFWCDPISGHATLYWYRQILGQGPELLVQFQDESVVDDSQLPKDRFSAERLKGVDSTLKIQPAELGDSAMYLCASSLTPALTYEQYFGPGTRLTVT.

As DNA, the CDR3 is TGTGCCAGCAGTTCTGGGACCGCAAACAATGAAAAACTGTTTTTT. Encoded protein: CASSSGTANNEKLFF. This chain uses TRBV27 with TRBJ1-4; the D gene is possibly TRBD1 (5 bases). There are 15 residues in the CDR3. V shed 4 bases and J shed 5 bases, with 14 bases lying between them. Germline values: CDR1 MNHEY, CDR2 SMNVEV (reference sequence).

V usage is TRBV5-1 and J usage is TRBJ2-1; 10 bases fit TRBD2. Germline V lookup: CDR1 SGHRS, CDR2 YFSETQ. Trimming at V came to 7 bases and at J to 4 bases, leaving 11 bases not matched to a gene. The CDR3 contains 16 residues. CDR3 sequence (DNA): TGCGCCAGCTCCGGAGGGCTAGCGGGGGTGTACAATGAGCAGTTCTTC. Translated: CASSGGLAGVYNEQFF.

The V call is TRBV29-1, the J call TRBJ2-1; perhaps TRBD2 as D (6 bases). The CDR3 totals 9 residues. Trimming stripped 4 bases from V and 14 bases from J, with 9 bases between. Germline V gene lookup returns CDR1 SQVTM and CDR2 ANQGSEA. As DNA, the CDR3 is TGCAGCGTTGTAGGCGGGGAGTTCTTC. It yields the protein CSVVGGEFF.

A single count supports this clone. The V gene is TRBV27, the J gene TRBJ2-7; either TRBD1 or TRBD2 may fit D (6 bases each). The ends were cut back, 6 bases at V and 2 bases at J, with 8 bases in the middle. This CDR3 comprises 12 residues. Germline V CDR1 and CDR2: MNHEY, SMNVEV (reference sequence). The CDR3 bases are TGTGCCAGCAGGAGGGGGGCCTACGAGCAGTACTTC. Its protein is CASRRGAYEQYF.

This clone was seen a few times. Different DNA sequences within this sample yield the same CDR3. The rearrangement uses TRBV30 and TRBJ2-3; D is ambiguous. CDR1 GTSNPN and CDR2 SVGIG come from the germline V gene (reference sequence). V lost 1 base and J 4 bases, leaving 3 bases between the germline ends. The CDR3 is 11 amino acids. DNA of the CDR3: TGTGCCTGGAGTGCGGCAGATACGCAGTATTTT. The encoded protein is CAWSAADTQYF.

This clone has a single count. V and J are TRBV6-4 and TRBJ1-4; a weak D match, TRBD1 (6 bases). The V end was cut by 3 bases, the J end by 5 bases, with 16 bases between. The germline V gene has CDR1 MRHNA and CDR2 SNTAGT. The CDR3 contains 16 residues. The CDR3 region is CASSEGDIGENEKLFF. DNA of the CDR3: TGTGCCAGCAGTGAAGGGGACATTGGGGAGAATGAAAAACTGTTTTTT.

The rearrangement joins TRBV19 to TRBJ1-2; D is uncertain. Germline V gives CDR1 LNHDA, CDR2 SQIVND (reference sequence). The CDR3 extends over 13 amino acids. Between the trimmed V and J ends, which lost 3 bases and 3 bases, there was a span of 8 bases. As DNA, the CDR3 is TGTGCCAGTAGTATGAGGATATACTATGGCTACACCTTC. Its translation is CASSMRIYYGYTF. The entire variable domain, with the rest obtained from reference TRBV19 and TRBJ1-2, is as follows: DGGITQSPKYLFRKEGQNVTLSCEQNLNHDAMYWYRQDPGQGLRLIYYSQIVNDFQKGDIAEGYSVSREKKESFPLTVTSAQKNPTAFYLCASSMRIYYGYTFGSGTRLTVV.

V gene TRBV2 combines with J gene TRBJ1-2; 12 bases line up with TRBD1. From germline, CDR1 is SNHLY and CDR2 FYNNEI. V shed 0 bases, J shed 4 bases, and the junction held 6 bases outside the gene matches. The CDR3 has 17 residues. CDR3 in amino acids: CASSEAGQGAWGYGYTF. As DNA, the CDR3 is TGTGCCAGCAGTGAAGCGGGACAGGGGGCATGGGGCTATGGCTACACCTTC.

Here the CDR3 DNA reads TGTGCCAGCAGCTTAAGGTCCGGCAGGGTGTTCTACGAGCAGTACTTC. Its translation is CASSLRSGRVFYEQYF. The chain is built from TRBV5-6 and TRBJ2-7; a possible D gene is TRBD1 (5 bases). The CDR3 sequence is 16 residues long. The V end was cut by 2 bases, the J end by 3 bases, with 18 bases between. CDR1 and CDR2 from the germline V gene are SGHDT and YYEEEE.